This TCR beta chain was identified during a study of technical replicates of blood from a few donors. V gave up 5 bases and J gave up 7 bases; unmatched junction bases: 4. CDR1 SGHTA and CDR2 FQGTGA come from the germline V gene. CDR3 length: 12 residues. Generated by immunoSEQ multiplex PCR, the TCRdb table keeps only in-frame clones and is missing some. The data show about 81,000 clones, nearly 97% seen once. The clonotype was recovered from a human donor in good health. The sequenced sample consisted of T cells isolated from PBMCs. The rearrangement links TRBV7-3 to TRBJ2-7, with 8 bases that match TRBD1. CDR3 region: CASSEDREEQYF. The CDR3 bases are TGTGCCAGCAGCGAGGACAGGGAAGAGCAGTACTTC.